This T cell receptor beta chain is drawn from a study of post-analysis software for immune sequencing data. Germline V gene sequence: CDR1 DFQATT, CDR2 SNEGSKA (reference sequence). The CDR3 has 13 residues. Losses at the gene ends were 4 bases for V and 6 bases for J; bases not matched to a gene: 5. Unique-molecular-identifier-tagged TCR beta cDNA libraries were used. MiXCR, applied by TCRdb to the PCR reads, yields one record per CDR3 protein. The table has approximately 630,000 distinct CDR3 sequences, roughly three fifths seen once. About this clonotype itself: What it recognizes is unknown.

Study results and limitations: TRBV segments more frequent in patients than in controls numbered roughly five and included TRBV5-6, TRBV5-1 and TRBV20-1.

This rearrangement joins TRBV20-1 to TRBJ2-7; 11 bases are shared with TRBD2. The specimen was blood. The clonotype was recovered from a girl aged 2 to 10 with multiple sclerosis. Here the CDR3 reads CSANSGRASEQYF. CDR3 sequence (DNA): TGCAGTGCTAATAGCGGGAGGGCCTCCGAGCAGTACTTC.